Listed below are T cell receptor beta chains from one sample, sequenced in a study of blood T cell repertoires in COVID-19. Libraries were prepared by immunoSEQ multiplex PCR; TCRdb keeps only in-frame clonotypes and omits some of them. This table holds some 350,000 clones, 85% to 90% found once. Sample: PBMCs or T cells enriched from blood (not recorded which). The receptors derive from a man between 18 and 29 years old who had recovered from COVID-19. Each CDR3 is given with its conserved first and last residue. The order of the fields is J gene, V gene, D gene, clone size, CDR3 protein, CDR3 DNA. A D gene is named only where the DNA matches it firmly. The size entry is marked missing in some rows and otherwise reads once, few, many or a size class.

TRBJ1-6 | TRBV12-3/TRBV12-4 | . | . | CASGRASPLHF | TGTGCCTCCGGGAGGGCTTCACCCCTCCACTTT
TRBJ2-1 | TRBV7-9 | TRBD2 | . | CASSQRGSSYNEQFF | TGTGCCAGCAGCCAGCGGGGGAGCTCCTACAATGAGCAGTTCTTC
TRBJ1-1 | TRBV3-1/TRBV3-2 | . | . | CASRLGGRAFF | TGTGCCAGCAGGCTGGGAGGGAGGGCTTTCTTT
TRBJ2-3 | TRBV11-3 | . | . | CASSLGATDTQYF | TGTGCCAGCAGCTTAGGAGCAACAGATACGCAGTATTTT
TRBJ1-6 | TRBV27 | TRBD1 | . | CASSSQDRGNSPLHF | TGTGCCAGCAGCAGCCAGGACAGGGGGAATTCACCCCTCCACTTT
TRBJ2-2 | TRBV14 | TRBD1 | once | CASSPRDRGPGELFF | TGTGCCAGCAGCCCCCGGGACAGGGGACCCGGGGAGCTGTTTTTT
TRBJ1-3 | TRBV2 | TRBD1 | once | CASHLDRAENTIYF | TGTGCCAGCCACTTAGACAGGGCGGAAAACACCATATATTTT
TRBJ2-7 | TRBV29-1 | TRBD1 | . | CSVEQTGTYEQYF | TGCAGCGTTGAACAGACAGGGACCTACGAGCAGTACTTC
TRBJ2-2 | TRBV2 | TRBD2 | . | CASSDFGGGTSERTGELFF | TGTGCCAGCAGTGATTTCGGCGGGGGGACAAGCGAACGAACCGGGGAGCTGTTTTTT
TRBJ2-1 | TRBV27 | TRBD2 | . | CASSSRPGLGYEQFF | TGTGCCAGCAGTTCCCGTCCGGGACTAGGCTATGAGCAGTTCTTC
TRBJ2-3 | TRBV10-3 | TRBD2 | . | CAISDSGGQDTQYF | TGTGCCATCAGTGATAGCGGGGGGCAAGATACGCAGTATTTT
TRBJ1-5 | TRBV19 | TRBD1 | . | CASSPGQGRQPQHF | TGTGCCAGTAGTCCGGGACAGGGGCGTCAGCCCCAGCATTTT
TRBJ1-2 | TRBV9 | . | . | CASSVDGGDTNYGYTF | TGTGCCAGCAGCGTAGATGGAGGAGATACTAACTATGGCTACACCTTC
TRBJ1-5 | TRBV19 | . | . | CASSIDKATGRQPQHF | TGTGCCAGTAGTATAGATAAGGCGACGGGTCGACAGCCCCAGCATTTT
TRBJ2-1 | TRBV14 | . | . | CASSPWTGYNEQFF | TGTGCCAGCAGCCCTTGGACTGGCTACAATGAGCAGTTCTTC
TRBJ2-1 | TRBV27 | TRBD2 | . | CASSLPSGRYNEQFF | TGTGCCAGCAGTTTACCTAGCGGGAGATACAATGAGCAGTTCTTC
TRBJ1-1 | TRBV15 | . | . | CATSRLRNTEAFF | TGTGCCACCAGCAGACTAAGGAACACTGAAGCTTTCTTT
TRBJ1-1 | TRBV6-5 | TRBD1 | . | CASSYSRDRGTEAFF | TGTGCCAGCAGTTACTCGAGGGACAGGGGGACTGAAGCTTTCTTT